The 27 T cell receptor beta chains in this list originate from one sample, sequenced in a study of blood T cell repertoires in COVID-19. Method: immunoSEQ multiplex PCR; TCRdb's copy keeps in-frame clones and lacks some. The repertoire holds tens of thousands of clones, with roughly 90% as singletons. Specimen: peripheral blood. The source is a man aged 55 to 70 with acute or convalescent COVID-19.

This chain connects TRBV27 to TRBJ2-7; 14 bases agree with TRBD2. This CDR3 contains 16 residues. V lost 5 bases and J lost 3; bases outside the gene matches: 6. Germline-derived CDR1 and CDR2 are MNHEY and SMNVEV (reference sequence). Here the CDR3 reads CASSMTSGRVGYEQYF. DNA of the CDR3: TGTGCCAGCAGTATGACTAGCGGGAGGGTGGGCTACGAGCAGTACTTC.

The chain combines TRBV7-6 with TRBJ2-4, with 8 bases matching TRBD2. V lost 2 bases to trimming and J lost 8 bases; unmatched junction nucleotides: 11. Germline assignment: CDR1 SGHVS and CDR2 FNYEAQ. The CDR3 length is 16 residues. The CDR3 bases are TGTGCCAGCAGCTTACCGGCTAGCGGGCCGAGGGACATTCAGTACTTC. It yields the protein CASSLPASGPRDIQYF.

This clone came up once. This chain connects TRBV5-5 to TRBJ2-7, with D unclear. This CDR3 contains 14 residues. CDR1 and CDR2 (germline): SGHKS, YYEKEE (reference sequence). The V and J ends lost 1 base and 0 bases respectively, with 8 bases between them. The CDR3 sequence: CASSLTVASYEQYF. In DNA, the CDR3 is TGTGCCAGCAGCTTGACCGTAGCCTCCTACGAGCAGTACTTC. Full variable domain (outside the CDR3, taken from reference TRBV5-5 and TRBJ2-7): DAGVTQSPTHLIKTRGQQVTLRCSPISGHKSVSWYQQVLGQGPQFIFQYYEKEERGRGNFPDRFSARQFPNYSSELNVNALLLGDSALYLCASSLTVASYEQYFGPGTRLTVT.

The CDR3 loop reads CSASKQGIQETQYF. In DNA form, the CDR3 reads TGCAGTGCTAGTAAACAGGGGATCCAAGAGACCCAGTACTTC. This chain connects TRBV20-1 to TRBJ2-5, with TRBD1 identical over 7 bases. The CDR3 loop spans 14 amino acids. V lost 3 bases to trimming and J lost 1 base; unmatched junction nucleotides: 5. Germline V gene lookup returns CDR1 DFQATT and CDR2 SNEGSKA (reference sequence).

J is TRBJ1-1 and V is TRBV29-1; no firm D call. Germline CDR1 and CDR2: SQVTM and ANQGSEA. The CDR3 runs 12 residues. V lost 7 bases and J 2 bases, leaving 11 bases between the germline ends. The DNA for the CDR3 is TGCAGCGGTTCCCTACTCAACACTGAAGCTTTCTTT. It encodes CSGSLLNTEAFF.

This clone was counted a single time. The V gene is TRBV2, the J gene TRBJ2-1, with 7 bases matching TRBD1. Trimming removed 5 bases from V and 8 bases from J; junction bases left unmatched: 9. Germline CDR1 reads SNHLY; CDR2 reads FYNNEI. This CDR3 is built from 14 residues. The CDR3 loop reads CASSRGQAVDEQFF. The DNA of the CDR3 is TGTGCCAGCAGTCGAGGACAGGCCGTCGATGAGCAGTTCTTC.

Only one count was recorded for this clone. The chain has TRBV6-2 or TRBV6-3 and TRBJ1-1, with no clear D. CDR3 length: 14 amino acids. V was shortened by 4 bases and J by 1 base, with 10 bases between the two germline ends. The germline V gene has CDR1 MNHEY and CDR2 SVGEGT. CDR3 sequence: CASSFGGRNTEAFF. In nucleotides, the CDR3 is TGTGCCAGCAGTTTTGGAGGGAGGAACACTGAAGCTTTCTTT.

V gene TRBV11-2 combines with J gene TRBJ2-7; D may be TRBD1 (6 bases). Per the germline V gene, CDR1 is SGHAT and CDR2 is FQNNGV. Trimming removed 1 base from V and 2 bases from J, with 12 bases in between. CDR3 length: 15 residues. This chain's CDR3 is CASSLAMDSTYEQYF. The CDR3 nucleotides read TGTGCCAGCAGCTTAGCCATGGACAGCACCTACGAGCAGTACTTC.

The chain's CDR3 is CSVVHGYTEAFF. DNA of the CDR3: TGCAGCGTTGTTCACGGTTACACTGAAGCTTTCTTT. V is TRBV29-1 and J is TRBJ1-1, with D unclear. The CDR3 contains 12 residues. V was clipped by 4 bases and J by 3 bases, with 9 bases between them. Germline lookup yields CDR1 SQVTM and CDR2 ANQGSEA.

This clone has a single count. The chain links TRBV9 to TRBJ1-4, with TRBD1 matching over 9 bases. Germline CDR1 and CDR2: SGDLS and YYNGEE. Trimming removed 0 bases from V and 7 bases from J; junction bases left unmatched: 7. This CDR3 has 16 residues. The CDR3 bases are TGTGCCAGCAGCGTAGGCCCGGGACAGGGACCTGAAAAACTGTTTTTT. It is translated as CASSVGPGQGPEKLFF.

With respect to this clone: Its ends do not fully match the called genes, so a read error is possible. This chain connects TRBV29-1 to TRBJ1-1; D gene unclear. Germline loops: CDR1 SQVTM, CDR2 ANQGSEA. The CDR3 has 12 residues. This chain's CDR3 is CSIDRSNTEAFF. CDR3 nucleotides: TGCAGCATTGACCGTTCGAACACTGAAGCTTTCTTT.

The chain uses TRBV7-6 and TRBJ2-1; TRBD2 aligns across 13 bases. J lost 7 bases, V lost 1 base, and 7 bases had no gene match. The V gene's germline CDR1 is SGHVS and CDR2 FNYEAQ. This CDR3 contains 17 residues. In nucleotides, the CDR3 is TGTGCCAGCAGCTTAGGCCGGACTAGCGGGAGTAGTAATGAGCAGTTCTTC. This encodes CASSLGRTSGSSNEQFF. Full variable domain (rest looked up from reference TRBV7-6 and TRBJ2-1): GAGVSQSPRYKVTKRGQDVALRCDPISGHVSLYWYRQALGQGPEFLTYFNYEAQQDKSGLPNDRFSAERPEGSISTLTIQRTEQRDSAMYRCASSLGRTSGSSNEQFFGPGTRLTVL.

This chain connects TRBV30 to TRBJ2-7, with 9 bases aligning to TRBD1. J gave up 3 bases and V 1 base, and 4 bases lay outside the gene matches. The CDR3 runs 14 residues. Germline CDR1 and CDR2: GTSNPN and SVGIG (reference sequence). In DNA, the CDR3 is TGTGCCTGGAGTGGACAGGGGGGAGACTACGAGCAGTACTTC. Translating it yields CAWSGQGGDYEQYF.

The chain has TRBV9 and TRBJ1-1; 7 positions agree with TRBD1. Germline V CDR1 and CDR2: SGDLS, YYNGEE. The CDR3 has 14 residues. The ends lost 2 bases at V and 3 bases at J; junction bases unmatched: 4. CDR3: CASSVRGWDTEAFF. CDR3 nucleotides: TGTGCCAGCAGCGTCAGGGGGTGGGACACTGAAGCTTTCTTT.

The chain uses TRBV5-1 and TRBJ2-1, with 14 bases aligning to TRBD2. The V gene's germline CDR1 is SGHRS and CDR2 YFSETQ. V was clipped by 2 bases and J by 9 bases; unmatched bases: 7. This CDR3 has 16 residues. The CDR3 DNA reads as TGCGCCAGCAGCTTATCTGGACTAGCGGGAGGACTTGAGCAGTTCTTC. It yields the protein CASSLSGLAGGLEQFF.

The J gene is TRBJ2-3, the V gene TRBV5-1; 13 bases are shared with TRBD2. Unmatched junction bases numbered 4, after V lost 4 bases and J lost 2 bases. The CDR3 has 16 residues. Germline values: CDR1 SGHRS, CDR2 YFSETQ. The CDR3 DNA sequence: TGCGCCAGCAGCGACGGGACTAGCGGGACCACAGATACGCAGTATTTT. Translating it yields CASSDGTSGTTDTQYF.

The chain combines TRBV5-1 with TRBJ2-7, with TRBD2 matching over 8 bases. Germline assignment: CDR1 SGHRS and CDR2 YFSETQ. V lost 4 bases, J lost 10 bases, and 4 bases stayed unmatched. This CDR3 is 11 amino acids long. CDR3 in DNA: TGCGCCAGCAGCGAGGGACTAGTTCAGTACTTC. Its protein product is CASSEGLVQYF.

This chain connects TRBV2 to TRBJ1-2; a possible D gene is TRBD1 (5 bases). CDR3 length: 12 amino acids. Trimming cost V 6 bases and J 7 bases, with 12 bases left between them. From germline, CDR1 is SNHLY and CDR2 FYNNEI. DNA for the CDR3: TGTGCCAGCAGAGCAGGGATGGGTGGCTACACCTTC. Amino acid sequence: CASRAGMGGYTF.

CDR3 nucleotides: TGTGCCAGCAGCTCGGGACAGGGGGTCGGTGGGGAGACCCAGTACTTC. Translated, it gives CASSSGQGVGGETQYF. The rearrangement uses TRBV5-4 and TRBJ2-5; 11 bases are shared with TRBD1. CDR3 length equals 16 residues. From germline, CDR1 is SGHNT and CDR2 YYREEE (reference sequence). V shed 3 bases, J shed 5 bases, and the junction held 9 bases outside the gene matches.

The V and J genes are TRBV5-1 and TRBJ1-6; no firm D call. CDR1 and CDR2 from the germline V gene are SGHRS and YFSETQ. V lost 0 bases and J lost 9, with 10 bases in between. This CDR3 contains 14 residues. This CDR3 reads CASSLAGESSPLHF. CDR3 bases: TGCGCCAGCAGCTTGGCCGGGGAGTCTTCACCCCTCCACTTT.

The V gene is TRBV7-6, the J gene TRBJ2-6; D remains unclear. Trimming left V 1 base short and J 2 bases short, with 6 bases between. The germline V gene encodes CDR1 SGHVS and CDR2 FNYEAQ. The CDR3 is 15 amino acids. CDR3 amino acids: CASSLVGAGANVLTF. DNA of the CDR3: TGTGCCAGCAGCTTAGTAGGAGCTGGGGCCAACGTCCTGACTTTC.

The chain is built from TRBV7-9 and TRBJ1-6, with 7 bases lining up with TRBD1. The germline gives CDR1 SEHNR, CDR2 FQNEAQ (reference sequence). V lost 5 bases, J lost 10 bases, and 2 bases stayed unmatched. This CDR3 has 12 amino acids. DNA for the CDR3: TGTGCCAGCAGCGAACAGGGGTCACCCCTCCACTTT. Its translation: CASSEQGSPLHF.

The chain joins TRBV12-3 or TRBV12-4 to TRBJ2-7; TRBD1 aligns across 9 bases. The V segment lost 6 bases and the J segment 6 bases; nucleotides outside the gene matches: 6. This CDR3 region has 13 residues. Here the CDR3 reads CASRPGQGREQYF. DNA of the CDR3: TGTGCCAGCAGACCGGGACAGGGTCGCGAGCAGTACTTC.

V usage is TRBV7-2 and J usage is TRBJ1-6, with 7 bases matching TRBD1. The CDR3 runs 13 residues. Germline-derived CDR1 and CDR2 are SGHTA and FQGNSA. V lost 6 bases and J lost 15; bases outside the gene matches: 11. The CDR3 nucleotides read TGTGCCAGCAGTCTAGGGGGCCTGAGTCTCCTCCACTTT. As protein: CASSLGGLSLLHF.

The chain carries TRBV29-1 and TRBJ2-3; perhaps TRBD1 as D (5 bases). Germline CDR1 is SQVTM and CDR2 is ANQGSEA. The CDR3 is 13 residues long. V lost 2 bases, J lost 6 bases, and 12 bases lay in between. The DNA for the CDR3 is TGCAGCGTTGAATATCTGAGACAGGATACGCAGTATTTT. Translated: CSVEYLRQDTQYF.

The chain is built from TRBV18 and TRBJ1-5; 12 bases fit TRBD1. The CDR3 spans 15 residues. V was pared by 6 bases and J by 6 bases, with 6 bases of the junction left unmatched. Per germline, CDR1 KGHSH and CDR2 LQKENI. For the CDR3, the DNA is TGTGCCAGCTCTCGGGGGACAGGGGGCGGTCAGCCCCAGCATTTT. Translating it yields CASSRGTGGGQPQHF.

In its sample, this clone was seen a few times. This chain links TRBV19 with TRBJ2-7; weak D call: TRBD2 (6 bases). Per germline, CDR1 LNHDA and CDR2 SQIVND (reference sequence). With 1 base removed from V and 1 base from J, the gap between germline ends came to 14 bases. This CDR3 has 16 amino acids. The CDR3 spells CASSIVAAVSSYEQYF. In DNA, the CDR3 is TGTGCCAGTAGTATAGTAGCGGCAGTCTCATCCTACGAGCAGTACTTC.